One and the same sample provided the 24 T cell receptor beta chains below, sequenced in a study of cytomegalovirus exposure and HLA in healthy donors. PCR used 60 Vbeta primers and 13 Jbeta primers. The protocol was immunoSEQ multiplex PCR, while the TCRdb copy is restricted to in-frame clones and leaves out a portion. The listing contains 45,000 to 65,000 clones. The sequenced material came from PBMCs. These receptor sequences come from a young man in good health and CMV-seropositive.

This chain's CDR3 is CASSEVRRGQGTYTF. In DNA form, the CDR3 reads TGTGCCAGCAGTGAAGTTCGCCGAGGACAGGGTACCTACACCTTC. The V and J genes are TRBV2 and TRBJ1-2; TRBD1 matches 8 bases. CDR1 is SNHLY, CDR2 FYNNEI, per germline. The CDR3 extends over 15 amino acids. The V and J ends lost 1 base and 10 bases, in that order; junction bases with no gene match: 11.

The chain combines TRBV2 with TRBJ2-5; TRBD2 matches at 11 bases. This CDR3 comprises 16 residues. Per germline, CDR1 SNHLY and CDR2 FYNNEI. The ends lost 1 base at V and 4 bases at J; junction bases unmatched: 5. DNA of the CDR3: TGTGCCAGCAGTGAAGTAGCGGGAGGGCCGGGAGAGACCCAGTACTTC. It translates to CASSEVAGGPGETQYF. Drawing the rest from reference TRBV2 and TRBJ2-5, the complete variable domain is EPEVTQTPSHQVTQMGQEVILRCVPISNHLYFYWYRQILGQKVEFLVSFYNNEISEKSEIFDDQFSVERPDGSNFTLKIRSTKLEDSAMYFCASSEVAGGPGETQYFGPGTRLLVL.

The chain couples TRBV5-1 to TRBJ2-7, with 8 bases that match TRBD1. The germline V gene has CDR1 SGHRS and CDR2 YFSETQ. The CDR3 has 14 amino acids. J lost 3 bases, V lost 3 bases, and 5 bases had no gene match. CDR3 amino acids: CASSWTGQGYEQYF. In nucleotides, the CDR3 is TGCGCCAGCAGCTGGACAGGGCAAGGCTACGAGCAGTACTTC.

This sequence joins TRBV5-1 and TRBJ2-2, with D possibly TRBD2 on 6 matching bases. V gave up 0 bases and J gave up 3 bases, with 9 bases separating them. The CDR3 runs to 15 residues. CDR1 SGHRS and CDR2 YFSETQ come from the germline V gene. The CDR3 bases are TGCGCCAGCAGCTTGGGTAGCGGCTACACCGGGGAGCTGTTTTTT. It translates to CASSLGSGYTGELFF.

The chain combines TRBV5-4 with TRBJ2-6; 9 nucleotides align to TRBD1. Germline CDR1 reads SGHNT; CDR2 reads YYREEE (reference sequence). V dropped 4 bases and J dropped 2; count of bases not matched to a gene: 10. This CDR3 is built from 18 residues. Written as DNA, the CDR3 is TGTGCCAGCAGCCGAATCGGACAGGGGATGACTGGGGCCAACGTCCTGACTTTC. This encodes CASSRIGQGMTGANVLTF. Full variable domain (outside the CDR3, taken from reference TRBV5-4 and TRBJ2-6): ETGVTQSPTHLIKTRGQQVTLRCSSQSGHNTVSWYQQALGQGPQFIFQYYREEENGRGNFPPRFSGLQFPNYSSELNVNALELDDSALYLCASSRIGQGMTGANVLTFGAGSRLTVL.

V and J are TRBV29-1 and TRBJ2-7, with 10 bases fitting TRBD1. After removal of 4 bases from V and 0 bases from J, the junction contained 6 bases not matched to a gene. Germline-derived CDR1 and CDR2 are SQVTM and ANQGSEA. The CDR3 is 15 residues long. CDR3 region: CSVGGDRGPSYEQYF. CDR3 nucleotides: TGCAGCGTTGGGGGAGACAGGGGGCCCTCCTACGAGCAGTACTTC.

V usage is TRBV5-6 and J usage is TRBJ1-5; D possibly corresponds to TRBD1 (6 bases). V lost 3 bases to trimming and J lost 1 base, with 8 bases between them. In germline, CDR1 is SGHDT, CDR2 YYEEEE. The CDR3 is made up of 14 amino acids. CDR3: CASSSTGSNQPQHF. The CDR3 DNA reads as TGTGCCAGCAGCTCAACAGGGAGCAATCAGCCCCAGCATTTT.

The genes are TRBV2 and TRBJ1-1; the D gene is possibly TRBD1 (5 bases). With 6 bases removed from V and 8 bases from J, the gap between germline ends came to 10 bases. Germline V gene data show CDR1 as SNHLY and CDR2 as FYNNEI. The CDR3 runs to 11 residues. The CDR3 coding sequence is TGTGCCAGCAGCGGGGGTAAGGAAGCTTTCTTT. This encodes CASSGGKEAFF. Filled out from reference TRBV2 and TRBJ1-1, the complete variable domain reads EPEVTQTPSHQVTQMGQEVILRCVPISNHLYFYWYRQILGQKVEFLVSFYNNEISEKSEIFDDQFSVERPDGSNFTLKIRSTKLEDSAMYFCASSGGKEAFFGQGTRLTVV.

The chain's CDR3 is CAWSVGFETQYF. CDR3 nucleotides: TGTGCCTGGAGTGTCGGGTTTGAGACCCAGTACTTC. The chain employs TRBV30 and TRBJ2-5; D unresolved. Between the trimmed V and J ends, which lost 0 bases and 5 bases, there was a span of 7 bases. The CDR3 length is 12 residues. Germline CDR1 reads GTSNPN; CDR2 reads SVGIG (reference sequence).

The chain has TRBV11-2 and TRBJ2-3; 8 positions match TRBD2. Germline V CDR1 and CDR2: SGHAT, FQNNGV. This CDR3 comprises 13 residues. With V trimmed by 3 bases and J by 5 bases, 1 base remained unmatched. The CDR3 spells CASSFRGGDTQYF. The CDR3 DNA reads TGTGCCAGCAGCTTCCGGGGGGGAGATACGCAGTATTTT.

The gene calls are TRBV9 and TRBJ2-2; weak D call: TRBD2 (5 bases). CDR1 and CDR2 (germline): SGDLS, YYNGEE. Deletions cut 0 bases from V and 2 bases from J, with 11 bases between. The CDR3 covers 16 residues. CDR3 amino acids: CASSVASSGNTGELFF. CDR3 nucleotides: TGTGCCAGCAGCGTAGCTTCGAGCGGAAACACCGGGGAGCTGTTTTTT. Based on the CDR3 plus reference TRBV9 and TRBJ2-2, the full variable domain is DSGVTQTPKHLITATGQRVTLRCSPRSGDLSVYWYQQSLDQGLQFLIQYYNGEERAKGNILERFSAQQFPDLHSELNLSSLELGDSALYFCASSVASSGNTGELFFGEGSRLTVL.

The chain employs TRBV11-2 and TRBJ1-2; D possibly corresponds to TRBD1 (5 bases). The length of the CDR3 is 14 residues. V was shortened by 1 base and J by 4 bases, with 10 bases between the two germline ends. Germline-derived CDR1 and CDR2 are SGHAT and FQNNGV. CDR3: CASSLGGGGYGYTF. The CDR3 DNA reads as TGTGCCAGCAGCTTAGGGGGGGGAGGCTATGGCTACACCTTC.

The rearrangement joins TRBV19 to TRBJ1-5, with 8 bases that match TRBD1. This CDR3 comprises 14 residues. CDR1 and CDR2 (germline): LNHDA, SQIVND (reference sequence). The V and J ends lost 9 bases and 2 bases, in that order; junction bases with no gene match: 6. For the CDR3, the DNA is TGTGCCAGCGCTGAGACAGGGGGCAATCAGCCCCAGCATTTT. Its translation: CASAETGGNQPQHF.

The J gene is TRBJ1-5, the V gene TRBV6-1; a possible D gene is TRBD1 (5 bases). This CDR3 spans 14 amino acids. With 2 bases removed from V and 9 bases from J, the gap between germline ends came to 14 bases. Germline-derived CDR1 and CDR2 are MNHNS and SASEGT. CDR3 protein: CASSERQPPRPQHF. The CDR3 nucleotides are TGTGCCAGCAGTGAAAGACAGCCACCTCGGCCCCAGCATTTT.

CDR3 sequence: CASSYLQGAVTEQFF. CDR3 bases: TGTGCCAGCAGTTACCTACAGGGGGCGGTCACTGAGCAGTTCTTC. The chain carries TRBV6-5 and TRBJ2-1; 9 bases agree with TRBD1. With 2 bases clipped from V and 9 bases from J, the junction kept 8 bases outside the gene matches. Germline lookup yields CDR1 MNHEY and CDR2 SVGAGI. CDR3 size: 15 residues.

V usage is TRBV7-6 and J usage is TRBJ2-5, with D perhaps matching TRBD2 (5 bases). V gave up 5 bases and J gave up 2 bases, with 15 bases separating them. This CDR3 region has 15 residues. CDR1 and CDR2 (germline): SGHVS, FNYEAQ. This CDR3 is CASSLNGGVQETQYF. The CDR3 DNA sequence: TGTGCCAGCAGCCTTAACGGAGGAGTACAAGAGACCCAGTACTTC.

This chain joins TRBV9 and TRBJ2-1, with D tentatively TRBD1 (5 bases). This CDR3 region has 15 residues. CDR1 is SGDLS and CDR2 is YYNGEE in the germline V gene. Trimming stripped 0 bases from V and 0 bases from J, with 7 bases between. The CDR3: CASSVEGASYNEQFF. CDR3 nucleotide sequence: TGTGCCAGCAGCGTAGAAGGGGCCTCCTACAATGAGCAGTTCTTC.

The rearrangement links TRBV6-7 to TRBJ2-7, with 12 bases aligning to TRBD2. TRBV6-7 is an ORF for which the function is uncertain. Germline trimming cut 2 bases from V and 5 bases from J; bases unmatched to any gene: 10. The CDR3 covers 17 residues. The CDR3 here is CASSYLLLAGGRNEQYF. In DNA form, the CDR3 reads TGTGCCAGCAGTTACCTCCTACTAGCGGGAGGAAGGAACGAGCAGTACTTC.

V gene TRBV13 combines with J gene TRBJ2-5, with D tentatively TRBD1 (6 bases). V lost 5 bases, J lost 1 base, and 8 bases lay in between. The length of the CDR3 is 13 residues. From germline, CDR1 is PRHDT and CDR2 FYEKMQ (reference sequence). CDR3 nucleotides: TGTGCCAGCAGCCGAGGGGGCCAAGAGACCCAGTACTTC. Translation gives CASSRGGQETQYF.

CDR3 protein: CASISAGEFYEQYF. Here the CDR3 DNA reads TGTGCCAGCATTTCGGCAGGGGAGTTCTACGAGCAGTACTTC. The chain is built from TRBV28 and TRBJ2-7, with D possibly TRBD1 on 6 matching bases. The germline CDR1 and CDR2 sequences are MDHEN and SYDVKM. The CDR3 has 14 amino acids. Trimming took off 7 bases at V and 3 bases at J, with 16 bases between the two ends. Full variable domain (rest looked up from reference TRBV28 and TRBJ2-7): DVKVTQSSRYLVKRTGEKVFLECVQDMDHENMFWYRQDPGLGLRLIYFSYDVKMKEKGDIPEGYSVSREKKERFSLILESASTNQTSMYLCASISAGEFYEQYFGPGTRLTVT.

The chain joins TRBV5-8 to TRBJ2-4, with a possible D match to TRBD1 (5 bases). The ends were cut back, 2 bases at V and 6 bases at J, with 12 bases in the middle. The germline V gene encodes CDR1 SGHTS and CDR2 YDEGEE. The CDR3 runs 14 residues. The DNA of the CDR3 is TGTGCCAGCAGCTTAGGCGACAGAGGAAACATTCAGTACTTC. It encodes CASSLGDRGNIQYF.

The CDR3 reads CASSQAQGEKLFF. DNA of the CDR3: TGTGCCAGCTCACAGGCACAGGGTGAAAAACTGTTTTTT. The chain employs TRBV18 and TRBJ1-4, with D maybe TRBD1 (6 bases). Germline CDR1 and CDR2: KGHSH and LQKENI. V lost 4 bases to trimming and J lost 7 bases, with 10 bases between them. The CDR3 contains 13 residues.

CDR3 sequence reads: CASSLRGGPNTGELFF. CDR3 bases: TGTGCCAGCAGCTTAAGAGGGGGACCGAACACCGGGGAGCTGTTTTTT. V and J are TRBV7-9 and TRBJ2-2; the D gene is possibly TRBD1 (6 bases). V was clipped by 2 bases and J by 0 bases, with 10 bases between them. The CDR3 runs 16 residues. Germline-derived CDR1 and CDR2 are SEHNR and FQNEAQ (reference sequence).

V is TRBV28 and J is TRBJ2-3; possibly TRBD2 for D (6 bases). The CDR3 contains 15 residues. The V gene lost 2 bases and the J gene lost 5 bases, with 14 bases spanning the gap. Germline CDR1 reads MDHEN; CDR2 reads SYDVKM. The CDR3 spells CASSLHGSRIDTQYF. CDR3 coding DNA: TGTGCCAGCAGTTTACACGGGAGTAGGATAGATACGCAGTATTTT.